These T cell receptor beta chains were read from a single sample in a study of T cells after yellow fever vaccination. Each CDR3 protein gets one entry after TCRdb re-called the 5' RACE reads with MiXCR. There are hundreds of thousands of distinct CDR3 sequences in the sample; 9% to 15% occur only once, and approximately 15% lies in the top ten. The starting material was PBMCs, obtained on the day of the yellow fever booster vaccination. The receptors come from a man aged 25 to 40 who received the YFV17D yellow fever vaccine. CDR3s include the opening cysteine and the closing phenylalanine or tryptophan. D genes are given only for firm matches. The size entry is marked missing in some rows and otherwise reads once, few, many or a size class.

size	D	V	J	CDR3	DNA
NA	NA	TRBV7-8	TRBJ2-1	CASSKRSDNEQFF	TGTGCCAGCAGCAAGCGTAGTGACAATGAGCAGTTCTTC
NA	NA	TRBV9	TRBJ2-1	CASSKGGDPYYNEQFF	TGTGCCAGCTCTAAGGGGGGAGACCCGTACTACAATGAGCAGTTCTTC
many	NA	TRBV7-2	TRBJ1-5	CASSLDTQPQHF	TGTGCCAGCAGCTTAGATACTCAGCCCCAGCATTTT
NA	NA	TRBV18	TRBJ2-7	CASTPPLTSHEQYF	TGTGCCAGCACCCCCCCTCTAACCTCCCACGAGCAGTACTTC
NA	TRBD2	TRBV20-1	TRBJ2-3	CSARAGGLTGGGRVSTDTQYF	TGCAGTGCTAGAGCCGGAGGGCTCACGGGGGGTGGGCGGGTTAGCACAGATACGCAGTATTTT
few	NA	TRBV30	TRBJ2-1	CIASRSSYNEQFF	TGTATAGCTTCTAGGAGCTCCTACAATGAGCAGTTCTTC
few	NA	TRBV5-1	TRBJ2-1	CASSLLQPSNEQFF	TGCGCCAGCAGCTTGTTACAACCTAGCAATGAGCAGTTCTTC
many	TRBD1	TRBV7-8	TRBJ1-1	CASSLGQGLNTEAFF	TGTGCCAGCAGCTTGGGACAGGGGCTGAACACTGAAGCTTTCTTT
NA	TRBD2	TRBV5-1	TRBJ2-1	CASSLGGRSNEQFF	TGCGCCAGCAGCTTGGGCGGGAGGAGTAATGAGCAGTTCTTC
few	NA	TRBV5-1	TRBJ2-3	CASSPGGPSTDTQYF	TGCGCCAGCAGCCCTGGGGGTCCTAGCACAGATACGCAGTATTTT
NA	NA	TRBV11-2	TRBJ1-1	CASSSLGGPTEAFF	TGTGCCAGCAGTTCCCTAGGGGGGCCCACTGAAGCTTTCTTT
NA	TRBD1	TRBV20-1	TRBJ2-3	CSARPSPTPGQGAMGTDTQYF	TGCAGTGCTAGACCGAGCCCCACCCCGGGACAGGGGGCCATGGGCACAGATACGCAGTATTTT
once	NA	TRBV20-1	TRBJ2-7	CSAREGTNYEQYF	TGCAGTGCTAGAGAGGGCACGAACTACGAGCAGTACTTC
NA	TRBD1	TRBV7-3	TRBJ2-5	CASSLKGTTGGETQYF	TGTGCCAGCAGCTTAAAGGGCACTACAGGGGGAGAGACCCAGTACTTC
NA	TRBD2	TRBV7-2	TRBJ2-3	CASSLLAGVRSDTQYF	TGTGCCAGCAGCTTACTAGCGGGAGTCCGGTCCGATACGCAGTATTTT
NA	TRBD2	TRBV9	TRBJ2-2	CASSGGTSGTKHGELFF	TGTGCCAGCAGCGGAGGGACTAGCGGAACCAAACACGGGGAGCTGTTTTTT
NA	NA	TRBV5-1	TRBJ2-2	CASSSEGLSGELFF	TGCGCCAGCAGCTCTGAAGGACTATCCGGGGAGCTGTTTTTT
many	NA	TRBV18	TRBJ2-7	CASSPGLFNNEQYF	TGTGCCAGCTCACCCGGACTCTTTAACAACGAGCAGTACTTC
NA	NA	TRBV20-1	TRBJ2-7	CSVTRTVGGASYEQYF	TGCAGTGTCACCCGAACGGTCGGGGGCGCCTCCTACGAGCAGTACTTC
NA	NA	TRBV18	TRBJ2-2	CASSPTPGLFF	TGTGCCAGCTCACCTACACCCGGGCTGTTTTTT
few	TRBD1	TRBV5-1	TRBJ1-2	CASSGTGFFGYTF	TGCGCCAGCAGCGGGACAGGGTTTTTCGGCTACACCTTC
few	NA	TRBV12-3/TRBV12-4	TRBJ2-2	CASSPGAGTGELFF	TGTGCCAGCAGTCCCGGGGCCGGCACCGGGGAGCTGTTTTTT
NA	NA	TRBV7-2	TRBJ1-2	CASSSRDGMVGYTF	TGTGCCAGCAGTTCCCGGGATGGGATGGTGGGCTACACCTTC
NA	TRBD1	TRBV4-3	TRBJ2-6	CASSHLAQGIPGANVLTF	TGCGCCAGCAGCCATTTAGCACAGGGGATCCCTGGGGCCAACGTCCTGACTTTC
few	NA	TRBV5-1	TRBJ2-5	CASSLTASRETQYF	TGCGCCAGCAGCTTGACGGCTAGTAGGGAGACCCAGTACTTC
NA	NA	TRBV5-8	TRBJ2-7	CASSLATNFQYF	TGTGCCAGCAGCTTGGCCACCAACTTTCAGTACTTC
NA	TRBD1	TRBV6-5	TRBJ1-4	CASSLQGHGEKLFF	TGTGCCAGCAGTCTACAGGGGCATGGTGAAAAACTGTTTTTT
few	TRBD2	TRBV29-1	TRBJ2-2	CSVERRGTSGELFF	TGCAGCGTTGAAAGGCGGGGGACGAGCGGGGAGCTGTTTTTT
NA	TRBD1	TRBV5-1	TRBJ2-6	CASSAGGVSGANVLTF	TGCGCCAGCAGCGCAGGGGGCGTCTCTGGGGCCAACGTCCTGACTTTC
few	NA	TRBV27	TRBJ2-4	CASSGGWNIQYF	TGTGCCAGTAGTGGGGGTTGGAACATTCAGTACTTC
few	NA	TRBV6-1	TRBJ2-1	CASSVERRASYNEQFF	TGTGCCAGCAGTGTCGAAAGACGCGCCTCCTACAATGAGCAGTTCTTC
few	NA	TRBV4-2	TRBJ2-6	CASSQEAGSGANVLTF	TGTGCCAGCAGCCAAGAGGCGGGGTCTGGGGCCAACGTCCTGACTTTC
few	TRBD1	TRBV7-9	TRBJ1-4	CASSSNQGATNEKLFF	TGTGCCAGCAGCTCAAACCAGGGGGCAACTAATGAAAAACTGTTTTTT
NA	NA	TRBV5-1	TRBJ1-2	CASSLEGAGGAYGYTF	TGCGCCAGCAGCTTGGAGGGTGCGGGGGGCGCATATGGCTACACCTTC
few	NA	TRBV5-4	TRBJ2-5	CASSLDPGRGETQYF	TGTGCCAGCAGCTTGGACCCGGGAAGGGGAGAGACCCAGTACTTC